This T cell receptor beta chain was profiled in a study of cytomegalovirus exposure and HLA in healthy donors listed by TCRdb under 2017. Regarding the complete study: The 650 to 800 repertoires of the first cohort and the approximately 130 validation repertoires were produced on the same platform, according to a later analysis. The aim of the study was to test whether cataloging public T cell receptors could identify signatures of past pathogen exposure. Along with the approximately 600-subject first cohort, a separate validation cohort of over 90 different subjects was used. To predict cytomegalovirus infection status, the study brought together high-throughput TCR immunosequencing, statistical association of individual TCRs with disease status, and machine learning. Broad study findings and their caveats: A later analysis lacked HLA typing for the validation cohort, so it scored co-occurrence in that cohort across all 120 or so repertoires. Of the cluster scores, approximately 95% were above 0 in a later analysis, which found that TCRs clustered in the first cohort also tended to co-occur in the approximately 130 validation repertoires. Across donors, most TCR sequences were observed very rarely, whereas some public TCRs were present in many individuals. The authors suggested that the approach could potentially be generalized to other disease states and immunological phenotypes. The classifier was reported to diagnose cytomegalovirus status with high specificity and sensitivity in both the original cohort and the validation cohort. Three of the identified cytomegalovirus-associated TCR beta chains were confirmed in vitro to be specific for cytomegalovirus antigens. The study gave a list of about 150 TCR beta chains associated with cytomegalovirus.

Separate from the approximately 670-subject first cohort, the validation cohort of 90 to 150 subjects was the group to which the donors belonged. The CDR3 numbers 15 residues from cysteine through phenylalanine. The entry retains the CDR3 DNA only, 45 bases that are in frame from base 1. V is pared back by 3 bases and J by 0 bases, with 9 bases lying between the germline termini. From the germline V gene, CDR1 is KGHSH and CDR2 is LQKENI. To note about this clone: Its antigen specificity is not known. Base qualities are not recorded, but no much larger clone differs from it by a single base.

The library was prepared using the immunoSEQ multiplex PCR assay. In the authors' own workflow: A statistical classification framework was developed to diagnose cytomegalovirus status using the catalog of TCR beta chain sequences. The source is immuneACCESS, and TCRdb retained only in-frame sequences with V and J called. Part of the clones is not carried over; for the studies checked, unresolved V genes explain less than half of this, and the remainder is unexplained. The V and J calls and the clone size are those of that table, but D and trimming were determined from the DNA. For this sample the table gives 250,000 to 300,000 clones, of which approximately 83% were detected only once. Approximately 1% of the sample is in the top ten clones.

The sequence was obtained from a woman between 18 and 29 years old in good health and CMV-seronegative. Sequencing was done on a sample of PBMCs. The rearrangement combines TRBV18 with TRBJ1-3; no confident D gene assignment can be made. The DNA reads TGTGCCAGCTCACCTTACACCAACTCTGGAAACACCATATATTTT. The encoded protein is CASSPYTNSGNTIYF.